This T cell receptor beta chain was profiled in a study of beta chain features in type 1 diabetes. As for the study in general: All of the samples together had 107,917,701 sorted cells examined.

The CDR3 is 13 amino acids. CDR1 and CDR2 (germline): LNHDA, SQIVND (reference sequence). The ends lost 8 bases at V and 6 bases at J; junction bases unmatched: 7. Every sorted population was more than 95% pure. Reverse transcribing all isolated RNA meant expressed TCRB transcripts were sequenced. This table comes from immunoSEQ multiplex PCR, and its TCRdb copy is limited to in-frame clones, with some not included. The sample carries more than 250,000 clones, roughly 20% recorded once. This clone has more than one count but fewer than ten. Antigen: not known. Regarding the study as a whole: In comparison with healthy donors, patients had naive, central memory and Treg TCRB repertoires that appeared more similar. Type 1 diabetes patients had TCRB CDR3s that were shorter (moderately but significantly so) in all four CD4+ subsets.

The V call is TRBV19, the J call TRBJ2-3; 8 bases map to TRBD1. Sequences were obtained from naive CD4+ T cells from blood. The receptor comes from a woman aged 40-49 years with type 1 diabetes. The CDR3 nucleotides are TGTGCCAGTCGGGATTCAGGGGGCGATACGCAGTATTTT. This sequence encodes CASRDSGGDTQYF.